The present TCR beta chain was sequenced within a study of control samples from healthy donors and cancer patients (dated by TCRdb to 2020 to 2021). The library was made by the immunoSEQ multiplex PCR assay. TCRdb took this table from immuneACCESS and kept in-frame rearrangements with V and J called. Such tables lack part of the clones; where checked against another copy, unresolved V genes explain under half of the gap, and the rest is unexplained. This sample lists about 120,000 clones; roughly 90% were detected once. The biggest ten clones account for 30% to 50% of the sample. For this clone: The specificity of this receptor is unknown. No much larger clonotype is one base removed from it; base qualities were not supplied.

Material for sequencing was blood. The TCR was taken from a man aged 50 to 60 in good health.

DNA sequence: TGTGCCTGGAGTGTGGGAGGGGACGAGCAGTACTTC. Its translation is CAWSVGGDEQYF. Rearrangement joined TRBV30 to TRBJ2-7; 7 central bases correspond to TRBD2. The CDR3, cysteine through phenylalanine, is 12 amino acids long. Of all the DNA, just the CDR3 is kept, 36 bases in frame from base 1. For this chain, trimming is 0 bases at the V end and 5 bases at the J end, and the number of junction bases without a gene match is 1. The germline V gene encodes CDR1 GTSNPN and CDR2 SVGIG (reference sequence).